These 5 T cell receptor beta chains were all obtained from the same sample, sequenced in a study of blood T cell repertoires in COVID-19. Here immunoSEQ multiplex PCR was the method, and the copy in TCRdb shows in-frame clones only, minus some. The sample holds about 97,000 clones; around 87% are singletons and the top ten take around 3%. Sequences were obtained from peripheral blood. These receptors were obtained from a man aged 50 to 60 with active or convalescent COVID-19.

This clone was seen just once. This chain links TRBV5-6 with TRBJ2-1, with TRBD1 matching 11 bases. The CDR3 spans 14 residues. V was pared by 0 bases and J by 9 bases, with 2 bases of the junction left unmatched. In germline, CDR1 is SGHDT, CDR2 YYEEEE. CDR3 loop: CASSLGTGGLEQFF. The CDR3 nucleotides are TGTGCCAGCAGCTTGGGGACAGGGGGCCTTGAGCAGTTCTTC.

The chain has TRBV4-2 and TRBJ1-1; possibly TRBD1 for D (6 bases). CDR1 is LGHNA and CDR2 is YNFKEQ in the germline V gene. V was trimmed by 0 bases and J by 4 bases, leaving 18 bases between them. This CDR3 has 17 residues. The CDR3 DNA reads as TGTGCCAGCAGCCAAGATTTGAGCAACCTAGGGGGCACTGAAGCTTTCTTT. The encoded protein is CASSQDLSNLGGTEAFF.

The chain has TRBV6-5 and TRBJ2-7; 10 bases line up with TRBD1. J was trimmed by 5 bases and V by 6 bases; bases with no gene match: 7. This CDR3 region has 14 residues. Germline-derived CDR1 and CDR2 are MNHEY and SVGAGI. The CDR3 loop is CASSSTGGRDEQYV. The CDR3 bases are TGTGCCAGCAGCTCGACAGGGGGCCGTGACGAGCAGTACGTC.

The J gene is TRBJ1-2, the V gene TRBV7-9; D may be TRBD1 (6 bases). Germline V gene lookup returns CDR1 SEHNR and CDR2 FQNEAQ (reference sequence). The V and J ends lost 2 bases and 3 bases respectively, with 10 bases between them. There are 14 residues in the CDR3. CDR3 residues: CASSLSAGDYGYTF. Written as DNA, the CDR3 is TGTGCCAGCAGCTTATCAGCAGGGGACTATGGCTACACCTTC.

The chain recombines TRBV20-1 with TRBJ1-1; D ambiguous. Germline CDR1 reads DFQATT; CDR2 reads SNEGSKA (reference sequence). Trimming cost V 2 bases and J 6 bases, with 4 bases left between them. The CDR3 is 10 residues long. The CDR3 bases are TGCAGTGCTAGACAGTCTGAAGCTTTCTTT. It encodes CSARQSEAFF.